Presented here are 30 T cell receptor beta chains from one specimen sequenced in a study of blood T cell repertoires in COVID-19. Only in-frame clones appear in the TCRdb table, and some are missing; sequencing was by immunoSEQ multiplex PCR. The sample yields around 220,000 clones, about 91% seen once. Sequencing input: PBMCs or T cells enriched from blood (not recorded which). All receptors come from a woman aged 45-59 years with acute COVID-19.

A note on this clone: In the same sample, other DNA sequences code for this CDR3. The chain employs TRBV9 and TRBJ1-1, with TRBD1 matching 8 bases. J lost 2 bases, V lost 5 bases, and 5 bases had no gene match. In germline, CDR1 is SGDLS, CDR2 YYNGEE. The CDR3 runs to 14 residues. The CDR3 loop is CASSAGQVNTEAFF. The CDR3 nucleotides read TGTGCCAGCAGTGCGGGACAGGTTAACACTGAAGCTTTCTTT.

This clone has a single count. The chain is built from TRBV19 and TRBJ1-5; 11 bases are a match to TRBD1. The trim removed 4 bases at V and 1 base at J, leaving 12 bases unmatched. The CDR3 is made up of 19 amino acids. Germline lookup yields CDR1 LNHDA and CDR2 SQIVND (reference sequence). CDR3 nucleotides: TGTGCCAGTAGTAAGGGAAAGGGACAGGGGGGAGGAAGCAATCAGCCCCAGCATTTT. It specifies CASSKGKGQGGGSNQPQHF.

The chain joins TRBV28 to TRBJ1-2; 7 nucleotides agree with TRBD1. Germline CDR1 reads MDHEN; CDR2 reads SYDVKM. V was pared by 5 bases and J by 2 bases, with 8 bases of the junction left unmatched. This CDR3 contains 15 residues. CDR3 coding DNA: TGTGCCAGCAGTATTCCCGGGACAGCCAACTATGGCTACACCTTC. Protein: CASSIPGTANYGYTF.

This clone is a singleton in its sample. CDR3 DNA: TGCGCCAGCAGTGGGACAGGGGCCGGGGAGCTGTTTTTT. It yields the protein CASSGTGAGELFF. The chain combines TRBV5-1 with TRBJ2-2; TRBD1 matches at 10 bases. CDR1 is SGHRS and CDR2 is YFSETQ in the germline V gene. The CDR3 loop spans 13 amino acids. V trimming: 5 bases; J trimming: 6 bases; junction bases outside the gene matches: 1.

The chain joins TRBV7-2 to TRBJ2-1; the D is unclear. This CDR3 has 13 amino acids. The germline V gene has CDR1 SGHTA and CDR2 FQGNSA. Trimming cost V 1 base and J 8 bases, with 9 bases left between them. The CDR3 region has the DNA TGTGCCAGCAGCTTAGTCGGTAGCTATGAGCAGTTCTTC. Its protein is CASSLVGSYEQFF.

The V gene is TRBV24-1, the J gene TRBJ2-5; D is unclear. CDR1 is KGHDR, CDR2 SFDVKD, per germline. V lost 6 bases to trimming and J lost 3 bases, with 10 bases between them. This CDR3 is 13 amino acids long. The CDR3 bases are TGTGCCACCAGTTTAGGCGGAGAAGAGACCCAGTACTTC. It codes for CATSLGGEETQYF.

This sequence joins TRBV6-1 and TRBJ1-1; D is unresolved. Germline V gives CDR1 MNHNS, CDR2 SASEGT. Deletions cut 3 bases from V and 5 bases from J, with 10 bases between. The CDR3 has 13 residues. CDR3 DNA sequence: TGTGCCAGCAGTGACATTTTGCTAACTGAAGCTTTCTTT. Amino acid sequence: CASSDILLTEAFF.

This chain links TRBV6-5 with TRBJ1-5; D gene unclear. CDR1 and CDR2 (germline): MNHEY, SVGAGI. The CDR3 contains 15 residues. Deletions cut 4 bases from V and 2 bases from J, with 12 bases between. The CDR3 DNA reads as TGTGCCAGCAGTTCAGCGAGCGAGGGCAATCAGCCCCAGCATTTT. This gives the protein CASSSASEGNQPQHF.

V and J are TRBV28 and TRBJ1-2, with D hard to call. V was pared by 4 bases and J by 4 bases, with 19 bases between. Per germline, CDR1 MDHEN and CDR2 SYDVKM. This CDR3 spans 16 amino acids. Here the CDR3 DNA reads TGTGCCAGCAGTTCCCCCACCCCCGGGAGACTCTATGGCTACACCTTC. It is translated as CASSSPTPGRLYGYTF.

The genes are TRBV4-1 and TRBJ2-1; 8 nucleotides align to TRBD1. Per the germline V gene, CDR1 is MGHRA and CDR2 is YSYEKL. J was trimmed by 8 bases and V by 8 bases; bases with no gene match: 17. The CDR3 covers 16 residues. In DNA, the CDR3 is TGCGCCAGCGGCGGGGATAACAGGGGGAAGAGGGATGAGCAGTTCTTC. It codes for CASGGDNRGKRDEQFF.

This chain connects TRBV6-2 or TRBV6-3 to TRBJ1-5; D might be TRBD1 (5 bases). With 5 bases removed from V and 0 bases from J, the gap between germline ends came to 8 bases. This CDR3 is 14 amino acids long. CDR1 is MNHEY, CDR2 SVGEGT, per germline. CDR3 coding DNA: TGTGCCAGCAGTCGGGGGGGTAGCAATCAGCCCCAGCATTTT. It encodes CASSRGGSNQPQHF.

The J gene is TRBJ2-7, the V gene TRBV19; 7 bases align to TRBD1. The CDR3 has 15 residues. V shed 4 bases and J 2 bases; nucleotides not matched to a gene: 8. Germline-derived CDR1 and CDR2 are LNHDA and SQIVND (reference sequence). The chain's CDR3 is CASSTLRDRAYEQYF. The CDR3 bases are TGTGCCAGTAGTACCCTCCGGGACAGAGCCTACGAGCAGTACTTC.

The chain is built from TRBV7-6 and TRBJ1-1; no definite D call. The CDR3 runs 15 residues. Between the trimmed V and J ends, which lost 1 base and 1 base, there was a span of 10 bases. CDR1 and CDR2 from the germline V gene are SGHVS and FNYEAQ. The CDR3 sequence is CASSLGRRENTEAFF. The CDR3, as DNA: TGTGCCAGCAGCTTAGGTCGACGGGAGAACACTGAAGCTTTCTTT.

This chain connects TRBV7-8 to TRBJ1-1, with TRBD1 as a possible D gene (6 bases). Germline CDR1 SGHVS, CDR2 FQNEAQ. V lost 2 bases and J lost 7, with 8 bases in between. This CDR3 spans 12 amino acids. CDR3 sequence: CASSLRTVEAFF. CDR3 DNA: TGTGCCAGCAGCTTACGGACAGTTGAAGCTTTCTTT.

The chain has TRBV6-6 and TRBJ2-2, with 12 positions matching TRBD2. The CDR3 covers 16 residues. V shed 8 bases and J 5 bases; nucleotides not matched to a gene: 9. CDR1 and CDR2 (germline): MNHNY, SVGAGI (reference sequence). The CDR3 is CASRRLAGVGTGELFF. CDR3 nucleotide sequence: TGTGCCAGCCGAAGACTAGCGGGAGTAGGAACCGGGGAGCTGTTTTTT.

This sequence joins TRBV6-5 and TRBJ2-1; 9 nucleotides match TRBD2. V was pared by 6 bases and J by 0 bases, with 3 bases of the junction left unmatched. Looked up from germline, CDR1 is MNHEY and CDR2 is SVGAGI. This CDR3 comprises 15 residues. CDR3 DNA sequence: TGTGCCAGCAGCCTTAGCGGGAGCTCCTACAATGAGCAGTTCTTC. Its protein is CASSLSGSSYNEQFF.

V and J are TRBV6-1 and TRBJ2-5; possible D gene TRBD2, 5 bases. Germline V lookup: CDR1 MNHNS, CDR2 SASEGT. V was pared by 0 bases and J by 3 bases, with 11 bases between. This CDR3 has 15 amino acids. CDR3 protein: CASSEAASGKETQYF. In nucleotides, the CDR3 is TGTGCCAGCAGTGAAGCGGCCAGCGGCAAAGAGACCCAGTACTTC.

The rearrangement uses TRBV18 and TRBJ1-5; D is ambiguous. V lost 3 bases and J lost 9, with 12 bases in between. CDR3 length equals 13 residues. CDR1 is KGHSH and CDR2 is LQKENI in the germline V gene. CDR3 DNA sequence: TGTGCCAGCTCACCCCTCGACACGCGGCCCCAGCATTTT. Translation gives CASSPLDTRPQHF.

The CDR3 DNA sequence: TGTGCCAGCGACGACAGGGGAAGGGAAAAACTGTTTTTT. It specifies CASDDRGREKLFF. V is TRBV28 and J is TRBJ1-4; 8 positions agree with TRBD1. Losses at the gene ends were 8 bases for V and 8 bases for J; bases not matched to a gene: 7. CDR3 length equals 13 residues. Germline values: CDR1 MDHEN, CDR2 SYDVKM.

The J gene is TRBJ2-3, the V gene TRBV11-3; TRBD2 might be the D (6 bases). From germline, CDR1 is SGHNT and CDR2 YENEEA. The V end lost 1 base, the J end lost 5 bases, and 13 bases lay between the germline ends. CDR3 length equals 15 residues. The CDR3 nucleotides are TGTGCCAGCAGCTTAGCACGAGGCGGGAAAGATACGCAGTATTTT. Its protein product is CASSLARGGKDTQYF.

The chain joins TRBV27 to TRBJ2-7, with 9 bases that match TRBD1. V dropped 5 bases and J dropped 2; count of bases not matched to a gene: 4. Per the germline V gene, CDR1 is MNHEY and CDR2 is SMNVEV (reference sequence). The CDR3 sequence is 14 residues long. The CDR3, as DNA: TGTGCCAGCAGTGTCTGGACAGGGGCCTACGAGCAGTACTTC. Translated: CASSVWTGAYEQYF.

The gene calls are TRBV3-1 (or the pseudogene TRBV3-2) and TRBJ1-5; TRBD1 might be the D (6 bases). The CDR3 is made up of 14 amino acids. CDR1 and CDR2 (germline): LGHDT, YNNKEL (reference sequence). The V end was cut by 5 bases, the J end by 6 bases, with 14 bases between. As DNA, the CDR3 is TGTGCCAGCAGCTTCACAGGGAAGAGTCAGCCCCAGCATTTT. Protein product: CASSFTGKSQPQHF.

CDR3 DNA: TGTGCCACCAGCATCAAGAGGGGGGGACAGGGAAGGACCGGGGAGCTGTTTTTT. It encodes CATSIKRGGQGRTGELFF. J is TRBJ2-2 and V is TRBV15; 9 bases agree with TRBD1. This CDR3 spans 18 amino acids. The ends lost 4 bases at V and 5 bases at J; junction bases unmatched: 14. Germline V gene lookup returns CDR1 LNHNV and CDR2 YYDKDF (reference sequence).

The chain carries TRBV5-1 and TRBJ1-1; 7 nucleotides line up with TRBD1. The CDR3 covers 14 residues. The V gene end was trimmed by 7 bases and the J gene end by 4 bases; junction bases not matched to a gene: 10. The germline V gene has CDR1 SGHRS and CDR2 YFSETQ. The CDR3, as DNA: TGCGCCAGCCGACAGGGAGGAGGCGGCACTGAAGCTTTCTTT. It translates to CASRQGGGGTEAFF.

This clone was seen just once. J is TRBJ2-7 and V is TRBV7-2, with 7 bases aligning to TRBD2. V trimming: 4 bases; J trimming: 2 bases; junction bases outside the gene matches: 8. In germline, CDR1 is SGHTA, CDR2 FQGNSA. This CDR3 spans 15 amino acids. The CDR3: CASSSSGTSTYEQYF. CDR3 coding DNA: TGTGCCAGCAGCTCGAGCGGGACCAGCACCTACGAGCAGTACTTC.

The chain recombines TRBV5-6 with TRBJ1-3; TRBD1 matches 12 bases. This CDR3 is 19 amino acids long. The germline V gene encodes CDR1 SGHDT and CDR2 YYEEEE. The V gene end was trimmed by 4 bases and the J gene end by 2 bases; junction bases not matched to a gene: 13. The DNA of the CDR3 is TGTGCCAGCAGCAGAGGGGACAGGGGGCGCGTCTTTGCTGGAAACACCATATATTTT. Translating gives CASSRGDRGRVFAGNTIYF.

This clone was counted between two and nine times. This chain uses TRBV11-2 with TRBJ2-2; TRBD2 aligns across 10 bases. This CDR3 has 15 amino acids. Germline V gene lookup returns CDR1 SGHAT and CDR2 FQNNGV. Losses at the gene ends were 3 bases for V and 6 bases for J; bases not matched to a gene: 4. The chain's CDR3 is CASSLSGRAPGELFF. The CDR3 DNA follows: TGTGCCAGCAGCTTGAGCGGGAGGGCCCCCGGGGAGCTGTTTTTT.

The J gene is TRBJ2-4, the V gene TRBV11-2; D possibly corresponds to TRBD2 (6 bases). In germline, CDR1 is SGHAT, CDR2 FQNNGV. The CDR3 runs 13 residues. Between the trimmed V and J ends, which lost 4 bases and 6 bases, there was a span of 10 bases. In DNA, the CDR3 is TGTGCCAGCAGCTGGATGGGGGGAAACATTCAGTACTTC. It translates to CASSWMGGNIQYF.

This chain connects TRBV5-3 to TRBJ2-2; TRBD1 aligns across 9 bases. TRBV5-3 is classed as an ORF, of uncertain function. After removal of 4 bases from V and 2 bases from J, the junction contained 12 bases not matched to a gene. The CDR3 covers 18 residues. CDR3 nucleotides: TGTGCCAGAAGCCGGAAAGGGACAGGGACGACTAACACCGGGGAGCTGTTTTTT. Encoded protein: CARSRKGTGTTNTGELFF.

J is TRBJ2-3 and V is TRBV7-2; TRBD2 might be the D (5 bases). V was pared by 2 bases and J by 4 bases, with 7 bases between. Germline assignment: CDR1 SGHTA and CDR2 FQGNSA. This CDR3 region has 13 residues. CDR3 residues: CASSLKAADTQYF. The DNA for the CDR3 is TGTGCCAGCAGCTTAAAAGCGGCAGATACGCAGTATTTT.